This TCR beta chain is drawn from a study of naive and memory T cell subsets. Study-wide points: Clonotypes here are unpaired alpha or beta chain sequences. Naive and memory repertoire findings lacked a ground truth for validation. From naive to CM, EM and EMRA, diversity decreased and Gini increased.

Both TRBC1 and TRBC2 were covered by a beta constant-region primer of two equimolar oligonucleotides. TCRdb reprocessed the UMI-ligation and nested PCR reads with MiXCR, giving one entry per CDR3 protein. This table holds around 31,000 distinct CDR3 sequences, 9.5% to 12% found once. This clonotype was observed at least ten times. What it binds is unknown. EMRA cells were CD45RA+CD27-, and effector memory cells CD45RA-CD27-. The clonotype originates from a human donor in good health. Sequenced sample: effector memory CD4+ T cells from blood. Subset meaning: effector memory, CD45RA- CD27-.

CDR3 nucleotide sequence: TGCGCCAGCAGCTTCCCTACTACTCCGTTGTCCTACAATGAGCAGTTCTTC. It translates to CASSFPTTPLSYNEQFF. The chain uses TRBV5-1 and TRBJ2-1; D ambiguous. Trimming took off 2 bases at V and 1 base at J, with 16 bases between the two ends. CDR3 length: 17 amino acids. Germline assignment: CDR1 SGHRS and CDR2 YFSETQ. Supplemented by reference TRBV5-1 and TRBJ2-1, the full variable domain reads KAGVTQTPRYLIKTRGQQVTLSCSPISGHRSVSWYQQTPGQGLQFLFEYFSETQRNKGNFPGRFSGRQFSNSRSEMNVSTLELGDSALYLCASSFPTTPLSYNEQFFGPGTRLTVL.